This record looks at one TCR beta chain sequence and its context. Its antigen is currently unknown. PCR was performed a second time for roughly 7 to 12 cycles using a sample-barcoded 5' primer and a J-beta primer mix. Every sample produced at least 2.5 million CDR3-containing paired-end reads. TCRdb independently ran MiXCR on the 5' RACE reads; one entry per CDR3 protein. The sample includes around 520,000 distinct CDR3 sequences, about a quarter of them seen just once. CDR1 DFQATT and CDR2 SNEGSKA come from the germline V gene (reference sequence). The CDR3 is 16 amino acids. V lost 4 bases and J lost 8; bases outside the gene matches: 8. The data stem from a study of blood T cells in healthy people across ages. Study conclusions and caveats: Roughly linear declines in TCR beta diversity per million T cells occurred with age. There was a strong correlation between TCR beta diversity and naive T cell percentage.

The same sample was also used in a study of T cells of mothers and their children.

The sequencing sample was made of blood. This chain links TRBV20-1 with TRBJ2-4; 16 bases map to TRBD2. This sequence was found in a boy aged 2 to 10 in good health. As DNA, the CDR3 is TGCAGTGCTAACCGACCGGGACTAGCGGGAGGGCACATTCAGTACTTC. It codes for CSANRPGLAGGHIQYF.